Following are 24 T cell receptor beta chains from one sample sequenced in a study of T cell responses to AZD1222 COVID-19 vaccine. Produced via immunoSEQ multiplex PCR; TCRdb's table is partial and in-frame only. The sample lists 130,000 to 150,000 clones, approximately 78% seen once, with roughly 4% in the top ten. Source: peripheral blood, taken on day 0 of MenACWY control vaccination. The receptors here all came from an adult in good health.

The chain is built from TRBV19 and TRBJ1-2; a weak D match, TRBD1 (6 bases). V was shortened by 8 bases and J by 0 bases, with 13 bases between the two germline ends. CDR1 is LNHDA, CDR2 SQIVND, per germline (reference sequence). The CDR3 is made up of 14 amino acids. The CDR3 region is CASLYREANYGYTF. DNA for the CDR3: TGTGCCAGTCTGTACAGGGAAGCTAACTATGGCTACACCTTC. The full variable domain, with the rest looked up from reference TRBV19 and TRBJ1-2, is DGGITQSPKYLFRKEGQNVTLSCEQNLNHDAMYWYRQDPGQGLRLIYYSQIVNDFQKGDIAEGYSVSREKKESFPLTVTSAQKNPTAFYLCASLYREANYGYTFGSGTRLTVV.

The chain combines TRBV19 with TRBJ2-6; no reliable D call. The CDR3 sequence is 13 residues long. CDR1 is LNHDA, CDR2 SQIVND, per germline (reference sequence). V was pared by 7 bases and J by 3 bases, with 7 bases between. This chain's CDR3 is CASTSLGANVLTF. In DNA form, the CDR3 reads TGTGCCAGTACCTCGCTTGGGGCCAACGTCCTGACTTTC.

The rearrangement uses TRBV7-9 and TRBJ1-2; D might be TRBD1 (5 bases). V lost 5 bases, J lost 5 bases, and 12 bases lay in between. The CDR3 is made up of 13 amino acids. CDR1 and CDR2 (germline): SEHNR, FQNEAQ (reference sequence). CDR3 protein: CASSQGTGYGYTF. The CDR3 region has the DNA TGTGCCAGCAGCCAAGGTACAGGATATGGCTACACCTTC. Complete variable domain (other parts from reference TRBV7-9 and TRBJ1-2): DTGVSQNPRHKITKRGQNVTFRCDPISEHNRLYWYRQTLGQGPEFLTYFQNEAQLEKSRLLSDRFSAERPKGSFSTLEIQRTEQGDSAMYLCASSQGTGYGYTFGSGTRLTVV.

The chain employs TRBV18 and TRBJ2-6, with unresolved D. The CDR3 loop spans 14 amino acids. Germline V gene sequence: CDR1 KGHSH, CDR2 LQKENI. V lost 3 bases and J lost 0, with 3 bases in between. Here the CDR3 DNA reads TGTGCCAGCTCACCCTTCTCTGGGGCCAACGTCCTGACTTTC. Translating gives CASSPFSGANVLTF.

The V call is TRBV19, the J call TRBJ1-2, with D possibly being TRBD1 (6 bases). The V gene lost 4 bases and the J gene lost 3 bases, with 12 bases spanning the gap. The CDR3 is 14 amino acids. From germline, CDR1 is LNHDA and CDR2 SQIVND (reference sequence). The CDR3 region has the DNA TGTGCCAGTAGTAGAAACAGGGATCACTATGGCTACACCTTC. Protein product: CASSRNRDHYGYTF.

The rearrangement joins TRBV5-5 to TRBJ2-7, with TRBD1 matching 7 bases. Losses at the gene ends were 2 bases for V and 1 base for J; bases not matched to a gene: 3. CDR3 size: 14 residues. Germline V gene sequence: CDR1 SGHKS, CDR2 YYEKEE (reference sequence). CDR3 nucleotides: TGTGCCAGCAGCTTCACAGGGGCATCCTACGAGCAGTACGTC. Protein product: CASSFTGASYEQYV.

The chain couples TRBV27 to TRBJ1-4, with TRBD1 matching 7 bases. Germline CDR1 and CDR2: MNHEY and SMNVEV (reference sequence). Losses at the gene ends were 6 bases for V and 3 bases for J; bases not matched to a gene: 10. There are 16 residues in the CDR3. The CDR3 nucleotides are TGTGCCAGCAGACGCACCCCCGGGACAGCTAATGAAAAACTGTTTTTT. It encodes CASRRTPGTANEKLFF.

The rearrangement links TRBV27 to TRBJ1-2; D might be TRBD1 (5 bases). Germline V CDR1 and CDR2: MNHEY, SMNVEV (reference sequence). The germline V and J ends were trimmed by 4 bases and 7 bases, with 16 bases remaining between them. The CDR3 is 14 residues long. CDR3 protein: CASSSRGLRGGYTF. CDR3 in DNA: TGTGCCAGCAGTTCTAGGGGCCTAAGAGGTGGCTACACCTTC.

This clone was found a few times. V is TRBV11-2 and J is TRBJ2-2, with unresolved D. This CDR3 has 12 residues. Germline CDR1 SGHAT, CDR2 FQNNGV. The V end lost 5 bases, the J end lost 6 bases, and 7 bases lay between the germline ends. The chain's CDR3 is CASSRVPGELFF. The DNA for the CDR3 is TGTGCCAGCAGCCGGGTCCCCGGGGAGCTGTTTTTT. The entire variable domain, with the rest obtained from reference TRBV11-2 and TRBJ2-2, is as follows: EAGVAQSPRYKIIEKRQSVAFWCNPISGHATLYWYQQILGQGPKLLIQFQNNGVVDDSQLPKDRFSAERLKGVDSTLKIQPAKLEDSAVYLCASSRVPGELFFGEGSRLTVL.

The chain carries TRBV12-3 or TRBV12-4 and TRBJ2-5; tentative D call: TRBD1 (6 bases). This CDR3 is 13 amino acids long. Between the trimmed V and J ends, which lost 7 bases and 1 base, there was a span of 10 bases. CDR3 in DNA: TGTGCCAGCACCGGACAGCTCCAAGAGACCCAGTACTTC. Amino acids: CASTGQLQETQYF.

The chain combines TRBV18 with TRBJ2-5, with D tentatively TRBD1 or TRBD2 (5 bases each). Germline CDR1 KGHSH, CDR2 LQKENI. V gave up 1 base and J gave up 5 bases, with 14 bases separating them. The CDR3 consists of 15 residues. The CDR3 region has the DNA TGTGCCAGCTCACCACGGAGGCAGGGTGGGGAGACCCAGTACTTC. This sequence encodes CASSPRRQGGETQYF.

This clone was detected a few times. This sequence joins TRBV7-2 and TRBJ1-2; D gene unclear. CDR1 is SGHTA and CDR2 is FQGNSA in the germline V gene. The CDR3 has 15 residues. Trimming stripped 1 base from V and 3 bases from J, with 12 bases between. The CDR3 bases are TGTGCCAGCAGCTTAGACTCCGGAGGGTACTATGGCTACACCTTC. Translating gives CASSLDSGGYYGYTF.

The V call is TRBV18, the J call TRBJ1-5; TRBD1 matches at 8 bases. V trimming: 6 bases; J trimming: 6 bases; junction bases outside the gene matches: 10. CDR1 KGHSH and CDR2 LQKENI come from the germline V gene. The CDR3 has 15 residues. CDR3 sequence reads: CASSPRTGKVQPQHF. CDR3 bases: TGTGCCAGCTCCCCGCGGACAGGGAAGGTTCAGCCCCAGCATTTT.

This clone showed up just once. This chain connects TRBV6-5 to TRBJ2-2; TRBD1 might be the D (5 bases). The CDR3 runs to 13 residues. The V end lost 5 bases, the J end lost 6 bases, and 10 bases lay between the germline ends. Germline values: CDR1 MNHEY, CDR2 SVGAGI. CDR3 residues: CASSPGWSGELFF. The CDR3 coding sequence is TGTGCCAGCAGTCCAGGGTGGTCCGGGGAGCTGTTTTTT.

V is TRBV19 and J is TRBJ2-3; D assignment may be TRBD1 or TRBD2 (6 bases each). Germline values: CDR1 LNHDA, CDR2 SQIVND (reference sequence). This CDR3 region has 14 residues. The V gene lost 3 bases and the J gene lost 3 bases, with 10 bases spanning the gap. The CDR3: CASSIGGRTDTQYF. The CDR3 DNA reads as TGTGCCAGTAGTATTGGGGGGCGGACAGATACGCAGTATTTT.

The V and J genes are TRBV30 and TRBJ1-1, with 7 bases fitting TRBD1. This CDR3 region has 14 residues. The junction had 6 bases not matched to a gene; V was cut back by 1 base and J by 4 bases. Germline values: CDR1 GTSNPN, CDR2 SVGIG (reference sequence). DNA for the CDR3: TGTGCCTGGAGTGCAGGGGGGGGGAGCACTGAAGCTTTCTTT. It encodes CAWSAGGGSTEAFF.

The chain links TRBV5-1 to TRBJ2-7; D is uncertain. This CDR3 is built from 11 residues. Germline-derived CDR1 and CDR2 are SGHRS and YFSETQ. The V end was cut by 4 bases, the J end by 3 bases, with 5 bases between. The CDR3: CASSPGYEQYF. For the CDR3, the DNA is TGCGCCAGCAGCCCGGGCTACGAGCAGTACTTC.

V and J are TRBV9 and TRBJ2-5; D may match TRBD1 or TRBD2 (5 bases each). V was cut by 0 bases and J by 9 bases, with 18 bases left in between. This CDR3 comprises 15 residues. Germline values: CDR1 SGDLS, CDR2 YYNGEE. The CDR3 DNA sequence: TGTGCCAGCAGCGTAGACCCCCATGGGGGTGAGGCCCAGTACTTC. This codes for CASSVDPHGGEAQYF.

The gene calls are TRBV6-2 or TRBV6-3 and TRBJ1-5, with 12 bases fitting TRBD1. V lost 6 bases, J lost 9 bases, and 9 bases stayed unmatched. Germline V gene data show CDR1 as MNHEY and CDR2 as SVGEGT. This CDR3 has 15 amino acids. CDR3 residues: CASSSGTGGGGPQHF. In DNA form, the CDR3 reads TGTGCCAGCAGCTCCGGGACAGGGGGCGGCGGGCCCCAGCATTTT.

The chain combines TRBV3-1 (or the pseudogene TRBV3-2) with TRBJ1-6; TRBD1 might be the D (5 bases). The CDR3 covers 14 residues. Germline CDR1 reads LGHDT; CDR2 reads YNNKEL (reference sequence). V was trimmed by 4 bases and J by 11 bases, leaving 15 bases between them. CDR3 amino acids: CASSPDRDRPPLHF. As DNA, the CDR3 is TGTGCCAGCAGCCCCGACCGGGACCGTCCACCCCTCCACTTT.

The chain employs TRBV28 and TRBJ1-1, with a tentative D call TRBD1 (6 bases). Germline assignment: CDR1 MDHEN and CDR2 SYDVKM. The CDR3 length is 11 residues. Deletions cut 8 bases from V and 5 bases from J, with 9 bases between. The CDR3 reads CASSGATEAFF. CDR3 DNA sequence: TGTGCCAGCTCAGGGGCTACTGAAGCTTTCTTT.

The chain links TRBV30 to TRBJ2-4; 12 positions match TRBD2. The CDR3 covers 12 residues. Germline loops: CDR1 GTSNPN, CDR2 SVGIG (reference sequence). V lost 4 bases to trimming and J lost 8 bases; unmatched junction nucleotides: 0. The CDR3 reads CAWTSGGDIQYF. In nucleotides, the CDR3 is TGTGCCTGGACTAGCGGGGGGGACATTCAGTACTTC.

V and J are TRBV9 and TRBJ2-2; D is unclear. The CDR3 spans 17 residues. Between the trimmed V and J ends, which lost 4 bases and 4 bases, there was a span of 20 bases. Germline-derived CDR1 and CDR2 are SGDLS and YYNGEE. This CDR3 is CASSPQGRQTGTGELFF. In DNA, the CDR3 is TGTGCCAGCAGCCCTCAAGGGCGGCAGACGGGCACCGGGGAGCTGTTTTTT.

The genes are TRBV19 and TRBJ2-3, with 8 nucleotides matching TRBD2. With 5 bases clipped from V and 3 bases from J, the junction kept 10 bases outside the gene matches. Germline CDR1 and CDR2: LNHDA and SQIVND (reference sequence). The length of the CDR3 is 16 residues. The CDR3 loop reads CASSSHGGEDTDTQYF. Here the CDR3 DNA reads TGTGCCAGTAGTTCTCACGGGGGGGAGGATACAGATACGCAGTATTTT.